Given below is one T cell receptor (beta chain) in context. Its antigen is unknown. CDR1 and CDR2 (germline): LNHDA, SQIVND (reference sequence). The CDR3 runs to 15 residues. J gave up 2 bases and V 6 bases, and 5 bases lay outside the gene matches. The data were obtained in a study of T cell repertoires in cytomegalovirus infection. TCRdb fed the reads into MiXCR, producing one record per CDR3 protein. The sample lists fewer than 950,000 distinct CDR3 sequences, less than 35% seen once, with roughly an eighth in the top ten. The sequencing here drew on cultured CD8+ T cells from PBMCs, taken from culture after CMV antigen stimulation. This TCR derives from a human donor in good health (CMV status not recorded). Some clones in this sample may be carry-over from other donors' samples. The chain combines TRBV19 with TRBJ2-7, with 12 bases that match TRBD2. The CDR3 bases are TGTGCCAGTAGCTTAACTAGCGGGAGGCCCTACGAGCAGTACTTC. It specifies CASSLTSGRPYEQYF.